This TCR beta chain was retrieved from a study of T cell responses to AZD1222 COVID-19 vaccine. Notes on the study in general: A rise in Spike-specific TCR breadth and depth followed two AZD1222 doses. Among those given AZD1222, only 5 to 7 were seropositive at baseline.

On this clone: Its matching antigen is unknown.

V was cut by 0 bases and J by 5 bases, with 1 base left in between. Looked up from germline, CDR1 is MGHRA and CDR2 is YSYEKL. This CDR3 has 12 amino acids. The repertoire was sequenced with immunoSEQ multiplex PCR; TCRdb's copy has only in-frame clones and lacks some. The sample has 110,000 to 150,000 clones, 85% to 95% seen once. Sequenced material: peripheral blood, taken after recovery from COVID-19. The TCR was taken from an adult who had recovered from COVID-19. This chain links TRBV4-1 with TRBJ2-2; D is unresolved. In DNA form, the CDR3 reads TGCGCCAGCAGCCAAGAGACCGGGGAGCTGTTTTTT. This sequence encodes CASSQETGELFF.